This T cell receptor (beta chain) appears in the sequencing data of a study of blood T cell repertoires in COVID-19. Study as a whole: From the United States, Italy and Spain came samples of acute and convalescent COVID-19. Sources were T cells, B-cell-depleted T cells, or PBMCs; the material itself was cDNA or gDNA.

The authors' processing: Estimation of nucleated cell counts was performed using reference gene primer amplification. Clones were sequenced by immunoSEQ multiplex PCR, and TCRdb holds only the in-frame ones, with some missing. Clone size and the V and J calls come from that table; the DNA yielded D and trimming. Seen here are 650,000 to 800,000 clones, 70% to 90% observed once, and the top ten hold roughly 0.25%. Sequencing was done on a sample of peripheral blood. The receptor was derived from a woman younger than 35 with acute or convalescent COVID-19.

The CDR3: CASSIQDHNEQFF. The CDR3 coding sequence is TGTGCCAGTAGTATCCAGGATCACAATGAGCAGTTCTTC. V gene TRBV19 combines with J gene TRBJ2-1, with D uncertain. The germline V and J ends were trimmed by 3 bases and 5 bases, with 8 bases remaining between them. Germline CDR1 is LNHDA and CDR2 is SQIVND (reference sequence). CDR3 size: 13 residues.